These 25 T cell receptor beta chains share one sample of origin, sequenced in a study of post-analysis software for immune sequencing data. Overall study results and limits: In patients, TRBV5-6, TRBV5-1 and TRBV20-1 belonged to four or five TRBV segments found more frequently than in controls.

Prepared TCR beta cDNA libraries contained unique molecular identifiers. Each CDR3 protein is one row after TCRdb ran MiXCR on the PCR reads. Among 600,000 to 750,000 distinct CDR3 sequences, approximately 59% were seen once, and the ten largest hold 11%. Their antigen targets remain unknown. The specimen sequenced was blood. The receptor source for this set is a girl between 2 and 10 years old with multiple sclerosis.

This clonotype was recorded once. Written as DNA, the CDR3 is TGCAGTGCTTATGATCTTAGCGGGGGTTACAATGAGCAGTTCTTC. Its protein is CSAYDLSGGYNEQFF. This chain links TRBV20-1 with TRBJ2-1; 9 bases align to TRBD2. This CDR3 contains 15 residues. Germline lookup yields CDR1 DFQATT and CDR2 SNEGSKA (reference sequence). The V segment lost 5 bases and the J segment 4 bases; nucleotides outside the gene matches: 9.

The chain combines TRBV7-9 with TRBJ2-3; D perhaps matches TRBD2 (5 bases). The V gene lost 2 bases and the J gene lost 5 bases, with 23 bases spanning the gap. CDR1 and CDR2 (germline): SEHNR, FQNEAQ (reference sequence). This CDR3 is 18 amino acids long. CDR3 bases: TGTGCCAGCAGCTTATTAACGTTCGGGGAGAGCAGCGTAGATACGCAGTATTTT. Encoded protein: CASSLLTFGESSVDTQYF.

This rearrangement joins TRBV3-1 to TRBJ2-4, with D uncertain. With 0 bases removed from V and 8 bases from J, the gap between germline ends came to 11 bases. Germline CDR1 and CDR2: LGHDT and YNNKEL (reference sequence). The CDR3 loop spans 14 amino acids. CDR3 loop: CASSQDIGLDIQYF. The CDR3 DNA sequence: TGTGCCAGCAGCCAAGATATAGGGCTGGACATTCAGTACTTC.

The chain couples TRBV7-2 to TRBJ2-1; D gene uncertain. Germline V lookup: CDR1 SGHTA, CDR2 FQGNSA. Trimming left V 2 bases short and J 2 bases short, with 7 bases between. The CDR3 spans 14 residues. The CDR3 sequence is CASSLYGPYNEQFF. CDR3 coding DNA: TGTGCCAGCAGCTTATACGGCCCCTACAATGAGCAGTTCTTC.

The chain recombines TRBV7-2 with TRBJ2-5, with 8 bases lining up with TRBD1. The V and J ends lost 3 bases and 1 base, in that order; junction bases with no gene match: 7. The CDR3 runs 16 residues. The germline gives CDR1 SGHTA, CDR2 FQGNSA. The chain's CDR3 is CASSFHSGQGQETQYF. CDR3 in DNA: TGTGCCAGCAGCTTTCATTCCGGACAGGGCCAAGAGACCCAGTACTTC.

V usage is TRBV20-1 and J usage is TRBJ2-4; a possible D gene is TRBD2 (5 bases). The CDR3 runs 13 residues. The germline V gene encodes CDR1 DFQATT and CDR2 SNEGSKA (reference sequence). The ends were cut back, 3 bases at V and 6 bases at J, with 12 bases in the middle. The DNA of the CDR3 is TGCAGTGCTAGTCTCGTCGCGGGAAACATTCAGTACTTC. Its translation is CSASLVAGNIQYF.

This rearrangement joins TRBV7-9 to TRBJ2-1, with 7 bases that match TRBD2. After removal of 5 bases from V and 4 bases from J, the junction contained 11 bases not matched to a gene. Germline V gene lookup returns CDR1 SEHNR and CDR2 FQNEAQ (reference sequence). The CDR3 contains 16 residues. The CDR3 DNA follows: TGTGCCAGCAGCCCGACCGGAACTAGCGCATACAATGAGCAGTTCTTC. Amino acids: CASSPTGTSAYNEQFF. Together with reference TRBV7-9 and TRBJ2-1, the CDR3 gives the full variable domain: DTGVSQNPRHKITKRGQNVTFRCDPISEHNRLYWYRQTLGQGPEFLTYFQNEAQLEKSRLLSDRFSAERPKGSFSTLEIQRTEQGDSAMYLCASSPTGTSAYNEQFFGPGTRLTVL.

This clonotype occurred once. The chain links TRBV20-1 to TRBJ2-1; 11 bases are a match to TRBD1. V was clipped by 6 bases and J by 4 bases; unmatched bases: 5. The CDR3 runs to 14 residues. Germline CDR1 and CDR2: DFQATT and SNEGSKA (reference sequence). The CDR3 region is CSAMDRGQYNEQFF. DNA of the CDR3: TGCAGTGCCATGGACAGGGGGCAGTACAATGAGCAGTTCTTC.

V is TRBV20-1 and J is TRBJ2-3; perhaps TRBD2 as D (6 bases). Trimming took off 2 bases at V and 0 bases at J, with 15 bases between the two ends. Germline CDR1 reads DFQATT; CDR2 reads SNEGSKA (reference sequence). The CDR3 is made up of 16 amino acids. In DNA, the CDR3 is TGCAGTGCTAGACCTAGCGCCATCGAGAGCACAGATACGCAGTATTTT. Its translation: CSARPSAIESTDTQYF.

The rearrangement links TRBV5-6 to TRBJ1-1; D is perhaps TRBD1 (6 bases). The CDR3 extends over 18 amino acids. The germline V and J ends were trimmed by 0 bases and 0 bases, with 18 bases remaining between them. CDR1 SGHDT and CDR2 YYEEEE come from the germline V gene. CDR3 residues: CASSLERRGLGMNTEAFF. The CDR3 region has the DNA TGTGCCAGCAGCTTGGAACGTCGGGGGCTTGGGATGAACACTGAAGCTTTCTTT.

The chain joins TRBV29-1 to TRBJ2-1; D is perhaps TRBD2 (5 bases). The germline gives CDR1 SQVTM, CDR2 ANQGSEA. CDR3 size: 13 residues. Trimming removed 4 bases at V and 2 bases at J, with 9 bases between. The CDR3 DNA reads as TGCAGCGTTGGGAGAGGGACCTACAATGAGCAGTTCTTC. Its protein product is CSVGRGTYNEQFF.

This clonotype was seen at least ten times. The chain carries TRBV12-3 or TRBV12-4 and TRBJ2-5; the match to TRBD2 covers 11 bases. This CDR3 is built from 15 residues. V shed 4 bases and J 5 bases; nucleotides not matched to a gene: 6. CDR3 sequence: CASSSGLAGGETQYF. The CDR3 nucleotides read TGTGCCAGCAGTTCCGGACTAGCGGGCGGGGAGACCCAGTACTTC.

The chain uses TRBV12-3 or TRBV12-4 and TRBJ2-7; TRBD2 matches 7 bases. V lost 6 bases to trimming and J lost 4 bases; unmatched junction nucleotides: 9. This CDR3 spans 14 amino acids. CDR3 DNA sequence: TGTGCCAGCAGCCCAGCGGGACCGCAATACGAGCAGTACTTC. Amino acids: CASSPAGPQYEQYF.

In this sample, this clonotype turned up a few times. V gene TRBV10-3 combines with J gene TRBJ2-7, with D possibly being TRBD1 or TRBD2 (5 bases each). Germline assignment: CDR1 ENHRY and CDR2 SYGVKD. V was trimmed by 6 bases and J by 3 bases, leaving 12 bases between them. The CDR3 runs to 13 residues. As DNA, the CDR3 is TGTGCCATCAGGGACCCAGGGAGCTACGAGCAGTACTTC. Its translation is CAIRDPGSYEQYF.

V and J are TRBV18 and TRBJ2-7; TRBD2 is a possible D gene (6 bases). V shed 1 base and J shed 5 bases, with 15 bases lying between them. Germline CDR1 reads KGHSH; CDR2 reads LQKENI. The CDR3 totals 15 residues. This CDR3 is CASSPRGGADNEQYF. DNA of the CDR3: TGTGCCAGCTCACCACGCGGAGGGGCGGATAACGAGCAGTACTTC.

The rearrangement uses TRBV6-5 and TRBJ2-5, with D uncertain. This CDR3 is 15 amino acids long. Trimming left V 3 bases short and J 5 bases short, with 16 bases between. Germline loops: CDR1 MNHEY, CDR2 SVGAGI. The CDR3: CASSYLRESLETQYF. The CDR3 DNA is TGTGCCAGCAGTTATCTTAGGGAAAGTCTCGAGACCCAGTACTTC.

V usage is TRBV5-6 and J usage is TRBJ1-6; D possibly corresponds to TRBD1 (6 bases). Trimming stripped 2 bases from V and 9 bases from J, with 12 bases between. Looked up from germline, CDR1 is SGHDT and CDR2 is YYEEEE. This CDR3 is 14 amino acids long. The DNA for the CDR3 is TGTGCCAGCAGCTTACGGGGGGCAGCTTCACCCCTCCACTTT. This gives the protein CASSLRGAASPLHF.

V usage is TRBV28 and J usage is TRBJ1-5; D ambiguous. Looked up from germline, CDR1 is MDHEN and CDR2 is SYDVKM. V was trimmed by 2 bases and J by 0 bases, leaving 11 bases between them. The CDR3 loop spans 16 amino acids. The CDR3 coding sequence is TGTGCCAGCAGTTTAGTAGAGGTTATTAGCAATCAGCCCCAGCATTTT. This encodes CASSLVEVISNQPQHF.

V gene TRBV7-2 combines with J gene TRBJ1-6, with D possibly TRBD1 on 5 matching bases. The germline V and J ends were trimmed by 5 bases and 8 bases, with 10 bases remaining between them. CDR1 SGHTA and CDR2 FQGNSA come from the germline V gene. There are 13 residues in the CDR3. CDR3 residues: CASSQGSYSPLHF. CDR3 nucleotides: TGTGCCAGCAGCCAGGGTAGTTATTCACCCCTCCACTTT.

The V gene is TRBV15, the J gene TRBJ1-1; D perhaps matches TRBD1 (5 bases). CDR3 size: 16 residues. The ends were cut back, 5 bases at V and 4 bases at J, with 20 bases in the middle. CDR1 is LNHNV and CDR2 is YYDKDF in the germline V gene (reference sequence). Written as DNA, the CDR3 is TGTGCCACCAGCGAATCTCAAGGGGAAGGAATCACTGAAGCTTTCTTT. Encoded protein: CATSESQGEGITEAFF.

This clonotype was observed a few times. V gene TRBV29-1 combines with J gene TRBJ2-1; 14 bases match TRBD2. CDR1 and CDR2 from the germline V gene are SQVTM and ANQGSEA. Trimming cost V 8 bases and J 8 bases; bases outside gene matches: 5. The CDR3 spans 13 residues. CDR3 loop: CSYGLAGGYEQFF. CDR3 bases: TGCAGCTATGGACTAGCGGGGGGCTATGAGCAGTTCTTC.

The J gene is TRBJ1-1, the V gene TRBV7-2, with D maybe TRBD1 (6 bases). Trimming left V 1 base short and J 4 bases short, with 19 bases between. CDR3 size: 17 residues. Germline loops: CDR1 SGHTA, CDR2 FQGNSA. The CDR3 region is CASSLVSGGFSGTEAFF. The CDR3, as DNA: TGTGCCAGCAGCTTAGTGTCCGGGGGCTTTAGCGGCACTGAAGCTTTCTTT.

The J gene is TRBJ2-5, the V gene TRBV29-1; 10 bases line up with TRBD2. V trimming: 3 bases; J trimming: 5 bases; junction bases outside the gene matches: 12. Germline CDR1 reads SQVTM; CDR2 reads ANQGSEA. The CDR3 covers 16 residues. The DNA of the CDR3 is TGCAGCGTTGATGGGGTGGAACTAGCGGGAAGGGAGACCCAGTACTTC. Translated: CSVDGVELAGRETQYF.

The CDR3 spells CASSGGEGLRDEQFF. In DNA, the CDR3 is TGCGCCAGCAGCGGCGGGGAGGGGCTTAGGGATGAGCAGTTCTTC. J is TRBJ2-1 and V is TRBV5-1; TRBD2 matches at 7 bases. V was pared by 4 bases and J by 8 bases, with 12 bases of the junction left unmatched. The CDR3 has 15 residues. Per germline, CDR1 SGHRS and CDR2 YFSETQ. Complete variable domain (other parts from reference TRBV5-1 and TRBJ2-1): KAGVTQTPRYLIKTRGQQVTLSCSPISGHRSVSWYQQTPGQGLQFLFEYFSETQRNKGNFPGRFSGRQFSNSRSEMNVSTLELGDSALYLCASSGGEGLRDEQFFGPGTRLTVL.

The rearrangement joins TRBV12-3 or TRBV12-4 to TRBJ2-6, with D tentatively TRBD2 (6 bases). The CDR3 runs to 18 residues. Trimming stripped 3 bases from V and 1 base from J, with 16 bases between. DNA for the CDR3: TGTGCCAGCAGTTTTAACGGGGGACGGGGGTCTGGGGCCAACGTCCTGACTTTC. As protein: CASSFNGGRGSGANVLTF.